This T cell receptor beta chain was retrieved from a study of blood T cell repertoires in COVID-19. Study-level background: The United States, Italy and Spain were the sources of the acute and convalescent COVID-19 samples.

Here immunoSEQ multiplex PCR was the method, and the copy in TCRdb shows in-frame clones only, minus some. The sample lists approximately 160,000 clones, about 88% occurring once. CDR3 size: 16 residues. V dropped 6 bases and J dropped 0; count of bases not matched to a gene: 8. Looked up from germline, CDR1 is SNHLY and CDR2 is FYNNEI. The sample comprised peripheral blood. This TCR came from a woman aged 80 or over with acute or convalescent COVID-19. The chain joins TRBV2 to TRBJ1-3; 7 nucleotides agree with TRBD1. The CDR3 loop reads CASSGPGTVSGNTIYF. The CDR3 DNA reads TGTGCCAGCAGCGGACCCGGGACAGTCTCTGGAAACACCATATATTTT.